Shown below are 7 T cell receptor beta chains from a single sample sequenced in a study of regulatory T cells in long-lasting Graves disease (dated by TCRdb to the early 2020s). Library method: multiplex PCR. Sequencer: Illumina HiSeq 4000. TCR beta libraries were built with iRepertoire HTBI primers and Arm-PCR amplification of CDR3 regions. TCRdb took the public reads, trimmed them with fastp at Q25, ran MiXCR for clone calling and kept in-frame beta chains. Each entry merges the rows of one CDR3 protein and shows their most common DNA and genes. This sample is represented by around 400,000 distinct CDR3 sequences; approximately 16% of them were singletons. The ten largest account for roughly 8% of the sample. Sample time point, as interpreted from the label and publication: newly diagnosed GD, antithyroid drugs for less than 3 months. RNA was extracted from PBMCs in TRIzol for both TCR sequencing and RNA sequencing.

The same data also contributed to another study, on T cells in Graves' hyperthyroidism and ophthalmopathy.

Sequencing was performed on peripheral blood mononuclear cells (PBMCs), taken at new diagnosis, from a patient treated with antithyroid drugs. All receptors come from a middle-aged woman with Graves disease. Donor details come from another sample of the same person, matched by shared clones.

In this sample, this clonotype turned up many times. V usage is TRBV10-2 and J usage is TRBJ1-4; D is uncertain. CDR3 length: 11 residues. Germline V gene sequence: CDR1 WSHSY, CDR2 SAAADI. V gave up 10 bases and J gave up 5 bases, with 8 bases separating them. This CDR3 is CATRSNEKLFF. CDR3 sequence (DNA): TGCGCCACCCGATCAAATGAAAAACTGTTTTTT.

This clonotype has at least ten counts. V and J are TRBV20-1 and TRBJ2-3; D unclear. The CDR3 spans 14 residues. Trimming stripped 1 base from V and 0 bases from J, with 8 bases between. Germline V gene sequence: CDR1 DFQATT, CDR2 SNEGSKA (reference sequence). The CDR3, as DNA: TGCAGTGCTAGAGTAGTCCTTAGCACAGATACGCAGTATTTT. Encoded protein: CSARVVLSTDTQYF.

Only a few counts were recorded for this clonotype. Germline is not matched at one junction end, which may reflect a read error. The V call is TRBV2, the J call TRBJ2-7; no clear D gene. This CDR3 has 11 residues. CDR1 is SNHLY and CDR2 is FYNNEI in the germline V gene. In DNA form, the CDR3 reads TGTGCCAGCAGTTTCTCCTACGGGCAGTACTTC. It specifies CASSFSYGQYF.

The table lists this clonotype with many counts. The rearrangement links TRBV20-1 to TRBJ1-2; D unresolved. The V end lost 2 bases, the J end lost 1 base, and 11 bases lay between the germline ends. The CDR3 length is 14 residues. Germline V gene sequence: CDR1 DFQATT, CDR2 SNEGSKA (reference sequence). In DNA, the CDR3 is TGCAGTGCTAGACGCGGGGAACATAACTATGGCTACACCTTC. Protein product: CSARRGEHNYGYTF.

This clonotype was observed at least ten times. The chain joins TRBV5-4 to TRBJ2-5; possible D gene TRBD1, 5 bases. V was trimmed by 4 bases and J by 2 bases, leaving 9 bases between them. The CDR3 sequence is 13 residues long. Germline V gene sequence: CDR1 SGHNT, CDR2 YYREEE (reference sequence). In nucleotides, the CDR3 is TGTGCCAGCAGCCCATGGACACAAGAGACCCAGTACTTC. The encoded protein is CASSPWTQETQYF. Using reference TRBV5-4 and TRBJ2-5 for the parts outside the CDR3, the full variable domain is ETGVTQSPTHLIKTRGQQVTLRCSSQSGHNTVSWYQQALGQGPQFIFQYYREEENGRGNFPPRFSGLQFPNYSSELNVNALELDDSALYLCASSPWTQETQYFGPGTRLLVL.

This clonotype was recorded many times. This sequence joins TRBV19 and TRBJ2-2; 7 nucleotides line up with TRBD2. Per the germline V gene, CDR1 is LNHDA and CDR2 is SQIVND (reference sequence). The CDR3 totals 17 residues. Germline trimming cut 9 bases from V and 5 bases from J; bases unmatched to any gene: 18. CDR3 residues: CASQRLAVEFGTGELFF. As DNA, the CDR3 is TGTGCCAGCCAAAGGCTAGCGGTTGAGTTTGGGACCGGGGAGCTGTTTTTT.

This clonotype was observed many times. The CDR3 sequence: CASRAGPSYGYTF. The CDR3 region has the DNA TGTGCCAGCAGGGCCGGGCCGTCCTATGGCTACACCTTC. The J gene is TRBJ1-2, the V gene TRBV12-3 or TRBV12-4; no definite D call. Trimming took 6 bases from V and 4 from J, leaving 12 bases between them. CDR3 length: 13 amino acids.